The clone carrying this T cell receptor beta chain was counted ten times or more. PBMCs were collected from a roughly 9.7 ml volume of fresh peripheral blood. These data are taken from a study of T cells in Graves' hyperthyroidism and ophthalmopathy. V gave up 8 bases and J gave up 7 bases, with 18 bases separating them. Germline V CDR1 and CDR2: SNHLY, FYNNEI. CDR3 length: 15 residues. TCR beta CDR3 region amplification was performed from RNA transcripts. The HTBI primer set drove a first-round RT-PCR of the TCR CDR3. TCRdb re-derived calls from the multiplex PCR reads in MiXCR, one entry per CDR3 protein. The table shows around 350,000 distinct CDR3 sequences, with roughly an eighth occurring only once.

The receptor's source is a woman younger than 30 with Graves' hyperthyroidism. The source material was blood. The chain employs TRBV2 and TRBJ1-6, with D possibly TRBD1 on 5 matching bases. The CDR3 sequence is CASAPRDSVNSPLHF. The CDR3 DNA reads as TGTGCCAGCGCTCCCAGAGACAGCGTAAATTCACCCCTCCACTTT.